These T cell receptor beta chains were read from a single sample in a study of CD8 T cells in ankylosing spondylitis. TCRdb independently ran MiXCR on the 5' RACE reads; one entry per CDR3 protein. Among fewer than 250,000 distinct CDR3 sequences listed, about 10% were seen once. Sample: blood, either unsorted or a sorted T cell fraction (not recorded which). These receptors originate from a male donor with ankylosing spondylitis or in good health (not recorded which). CDR3s include the opening cysteine and the closing phenylalanine or tryptophan. The D gene is left open where the match is weak. Clone size appears in some rows only: once, few, many, or a class for an expanded clone.

len	abundance	v_gene	d_gene	j_gene	CDR3aa	CDR3nt
15	.	TRBV7-8	.	TRBJ2-7	CASSPAVGLSGEQYF	TGTGCCAGCAGCCCAGCGGTGGGCCTGAGTGGCGAGCAGTACTTC
13	many	TRBV12-3/TRBV12-4	.	TRBJ2-1	CASSFDRAGEQFF	TGTGCCAGCAGTTTCGACCGGGCCGGTGAGCAGTTCTTC
14	.	TRBV20-1	.	TRBJ2-7	CSAPGAEDDYEQYF	TGCAGTGCCCCAGGGGCAGAGGATGACTACGAGCAGTACTTC
15	few	TRBV6-1	.	TRBJ2-7	CASSKTLSSSYEQYF	TGTGCCAGCTCAAAGACACTATCCAGCTCCTACGAGCAGTACTTC
15	.	TRBV6-1	.	TRBJ2-7	CASSEGGRVLYEQYF	TGTGCCAGCAGTGAAGGGGGTAGGGTTCTCTACGAGCAGTACTTC
15	.	TRBV3-1	TRBD2	TRBJ2-3	CATGTSGRALDTQYF	TGTGCCACCGGGACTAGCGGGAGGGCCCTAGATACGCAGTATTTT
15	.	TRBV11-3	.	TRBJ2-6	CASSLAVSGANVLTF	TGTGCCAGCAGCTTGGCAGTCTCTGGGGCCAACGTCCTGACTTTC
14	many	TRBV10-3	.	TRBJ2-5	CAVADWGPQETQYF	TGTGCCGTAGCAGACTGGGGGCCCCAAGAGACCCAGTACTTC
15	many	TRBV5-1	.	TRBJ2-1	CASSLGVAPNNEQFF	TGCGCCAGCAGTTTGGGGGTAGCCCCAAACAATGAGCAGTTCTTC
16	few	TRBV20-1	.	TRBJ1-5	CSARDRGPSRSQPQHF	TGCAGTGCTAGAGATAGGGGACCCAGCCGCAGTCAGCCCCAGCATTTT
15	many	TRBV27	.	TRBJ2-7	CASSPSYTGDNEQYF	TGTGCCAGCAGTCCCTCTTATACAGGTGACAACGAGCAGTACTTC
14	.	TRBV10-3	TRBD1	TRBJ1-2	CAISGPGQGDGYTF	TGTGCCATCAGTGGTCCGGGACAGGGTGACGGCTACACCTTC
18	.	TRBV3-1	TRBD2	TRBJ2-1	CATSLGLAGGSSYNEQFF	TGTGCCACCTCCCTGGGACTAGCGGGGGGCAGCTCCTACAATGAGCAGTTCTTC
13	many	TRBV12-5	.	TRBJ2-7	CASGLGLAYEQYF	TGTGCTAGTGGCTTGGGACTGGCCTACGAGCAGTACTTC
15	.	TRBV15	.	TRBJ1-6	CATSRGTANNSPLHF	TGTGCCACCAGCAGAGGGACAGCCAATAATTCACCCCTCCACTTT
15	many	TRBV12-3/TRBV12-4	.	TRBJ2-1	CASTPGSSSYNEQFF	TGTGCCAGCACCCCTGGTTCGAGCTCCTACAATGAGCAGTTCTTC
18	many	TRBV18	.	TRBJ1-5	CASSPRPQGPGSNQPQHF	TGTGCCAGCTCACCACGGCCCCAGGGGCCGGGAAGCAATCAGCCCCAGCATTTT
15	few	TRBV12-3/TRBV12-4	.	TRBJ1-3	CASRGAGPPGNTIYF	TGTGCCAGCCGGGGAGCTGGCCCTCCCGGAAACACCATATATTTT
13	many	TRBV24-1	.	TRBJ1-2	CATSDSPFYGYTF	TGTGCCACCAGTGATTCTCCTTTCTATGGCTACACCTTC
15	many	TRBV20-1	.	TRBJ1-4	CSARGPGATNEKLFF	TGCAGTGCTAGAGGACCGGGCGCAACTAATGAAAAACTGTTTTTT
12	many	TRBV11-2	.	TRBJ2-5	CASSTDLETQYF	TGTGCCAGCAGCACCGACCTCGAGACCCAGTACTTC
13	.	TRBV2	TRBD1	TRBJ2-7	CASSVQGVGEQYF	TGTGCCAGCAGTGTACAGGGGGTCGGCGAGCAGTACTTC
11	many	TRBV6-9	.	TRBJ2-7	CASSYSDEQYF	TGTGCCAGCAGTTATAGCGACGAGCAGTACTTC
15	few	TRBV4-1	.	TRBJ2-1	CASSQGGDNNNEQFF	TGCGCCAGCAGCCAAGGGGGAGACAATAACAATGAGCAGTTCTTC
14	medium-sized	TRBV4-1	.	TRBJ1-2	CASSQDPSYYGYTF	TGCGCCAGCAGCCAAGATCCCAGCTATTATGGCTACACCTTC
15	.	TRBV10-3	.	TRBJ2-2	CAIRSRDALSGELFF	TGTGCCATCAGGTCCCGGGACGCCCTATCCGGGGAGCTGTTTTTT
15	many	TRBV20-1	TRBD2	TRBJ2-3	CSARDSREGTDTQYF	TGCAGTGCTAGAGATTCACGGGAGGGCACAGATACGCAGTATTTT
16	many	TRBV6-2/TRBV6-3	.	TRBJ2-2	CASSSPRDIYTGELFF	TGTGCCAGCAGTTCTCCACGGGACATTTACACCGGGGAGCTGTTTTTT
14	many	TRBV7-9	TRBD2	TRBJ2-2	CASSLEAGTGELFF	TGTGCCAGCAGCTTAGAAGCGGGGACCGGGGAGCTGTTTTTT
14	many	TRBV12-3/TRBV12-4	.	TRBJ2-3	CASSFGGGTDTQYF	TGTGCCAGCTCTTTCGGGGGAGGCACAGATACGCAGTATTTT
12	.	TRBV29-1	.	TRBJ2-1	CSVERGRDEQFF	TGCAGCGTTGAGAGGGGACGGGATGAGCAGTTCTTC
15	many	TRBV10-3	.	TRBJ1-2	CAISAAGGVGYGYTF	TGTGCCATCAGTGCCGCGGGGGGCGTAGGCTATGGCTACACCTTC
14	.	TRBV7-2	.	TRBJ2-6	CASSVDAGANVLTF	TGTGCCAGCAGCGTCGACGCTGGGGCCAACGTCCTGACTTTC
12	many	TRBV5-1	.	TRBJ2-1	CASSLAFNEQFF	TGCGCCAGCAGCTTGGCCTTCAATGAGCAGTTCTTC